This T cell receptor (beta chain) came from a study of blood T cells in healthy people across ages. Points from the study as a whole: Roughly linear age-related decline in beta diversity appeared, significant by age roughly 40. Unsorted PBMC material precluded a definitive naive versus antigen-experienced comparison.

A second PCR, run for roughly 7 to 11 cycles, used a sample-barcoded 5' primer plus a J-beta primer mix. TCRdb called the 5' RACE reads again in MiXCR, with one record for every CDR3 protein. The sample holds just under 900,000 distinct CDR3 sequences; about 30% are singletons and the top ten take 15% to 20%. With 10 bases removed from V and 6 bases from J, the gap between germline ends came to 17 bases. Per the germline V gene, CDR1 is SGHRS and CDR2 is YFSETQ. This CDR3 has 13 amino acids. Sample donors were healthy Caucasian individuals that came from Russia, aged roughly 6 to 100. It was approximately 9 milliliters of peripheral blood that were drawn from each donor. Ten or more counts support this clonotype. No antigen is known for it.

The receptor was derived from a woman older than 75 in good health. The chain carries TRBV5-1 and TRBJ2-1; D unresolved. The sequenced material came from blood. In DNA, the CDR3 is TGCGCCTCAGCAGTGAGCGCCGTCAATGAGCAGTTCTTC. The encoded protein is CASAVSAVNEQFF.